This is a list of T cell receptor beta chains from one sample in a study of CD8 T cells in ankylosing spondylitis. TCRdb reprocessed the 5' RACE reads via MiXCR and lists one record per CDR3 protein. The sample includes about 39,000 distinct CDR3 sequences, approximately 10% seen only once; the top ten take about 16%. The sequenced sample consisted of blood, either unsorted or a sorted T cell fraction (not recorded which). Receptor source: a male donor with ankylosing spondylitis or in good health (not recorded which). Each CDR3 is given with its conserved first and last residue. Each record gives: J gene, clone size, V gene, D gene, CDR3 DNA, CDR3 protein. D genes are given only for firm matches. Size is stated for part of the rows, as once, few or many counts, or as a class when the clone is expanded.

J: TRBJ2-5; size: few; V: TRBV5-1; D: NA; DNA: TGCGCCAGCAGCGTCTCTCTGGAGACCCAGTACTTC; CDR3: CASSVSLETQYF
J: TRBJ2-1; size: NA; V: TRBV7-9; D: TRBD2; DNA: TGTGCCAGCAGCTTAGCACGGGCGACTAGCGGGAGGGCCGGGGATGAGCAGTTCTTC; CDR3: CASSLARATSGRAGDEQFF
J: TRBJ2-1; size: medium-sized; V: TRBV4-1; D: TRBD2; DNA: TGCGCCAGCAGCCTTACACCTAGCGGGAGGGACAATGAGCAGTTCTTC; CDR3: CASSLTPSGRDNEQFF
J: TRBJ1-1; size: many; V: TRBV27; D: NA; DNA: TGTGCCAGCAGTTTATCCAGTTCTAACACTGAAGCTTTCTTT; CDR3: CASSLSSSNTEAFF
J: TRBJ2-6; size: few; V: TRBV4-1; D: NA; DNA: TGCGCCAGCAGGCCTCCAGGGACCGGGGCCAACGTCCTGACTTTC; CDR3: CASRPPGTGANVLTF
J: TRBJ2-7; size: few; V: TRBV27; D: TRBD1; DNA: TGTGCCAGCAGTTCGGGACAGGCCACCTACGAGCAGTACTTC; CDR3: CASSSGQATYEQYF
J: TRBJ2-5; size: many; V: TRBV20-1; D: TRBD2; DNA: TGCAGTGCTAGAGATCATCTAGCGGTGACCAGGGAGACCCAGTACTTC; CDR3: CSARDHLAVTRETQYF
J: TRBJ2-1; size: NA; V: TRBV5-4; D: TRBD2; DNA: TGTGCCAGCAGCTTGTGGACTAGCGGGAGTATCTACAATGAGCAGTTCTTC; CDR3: CASSLWTSGSIYNEQFF
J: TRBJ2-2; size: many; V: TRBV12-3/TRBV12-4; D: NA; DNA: TGTGCCAGCAGCCCGCTTTTGAACACCGGGGAGCTGTTTTTT; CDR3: CASSPLLNTGELFF
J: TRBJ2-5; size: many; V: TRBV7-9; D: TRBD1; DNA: TGTGCCAGCAGCTTAAGCCTAGGGGGCGAAGAGACCCAGTACTTC; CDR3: CASSLSLGGEETQYF
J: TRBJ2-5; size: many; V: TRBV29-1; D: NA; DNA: TGCAGCGTTCGAAGTTTCCCGGGAGTAGAGACCCAGTACTTC; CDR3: CSVRSFPGVETQYF
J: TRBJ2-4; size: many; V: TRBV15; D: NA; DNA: TGTGCCACCAGCAGAGTTAAGGACCTAGCCAAAAACATTCAGTACTTC; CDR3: CATSRVKDLAKNIQYF
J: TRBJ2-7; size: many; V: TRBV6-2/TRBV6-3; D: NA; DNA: TGTGCCAGCAGTTACCTGTCCGACAGCTACGAGCAGTACTTC; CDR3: CASSYLSDSYEQYF
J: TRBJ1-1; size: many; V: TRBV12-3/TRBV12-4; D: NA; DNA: TGTGCCAGCACCCCCTCGGGGGCTAAACCCGAAGCTTTCTTT; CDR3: CASTPSGAKPEAFF
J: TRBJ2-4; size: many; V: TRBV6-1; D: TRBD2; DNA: TGTGCCAGCAGTGAGCGGGAGGGCAAAAACATTCAGTACTTC; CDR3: CASSEREGKNIQYF
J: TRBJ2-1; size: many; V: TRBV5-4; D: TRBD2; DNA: TGTGCCAGCATGGGGACTAGCGGCATCGGTGAGCAGTTCTTC; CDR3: CASMGTSGIGEQFF
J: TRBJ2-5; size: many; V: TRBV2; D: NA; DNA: TGTGCCAGCAGTGAGACGGGAGTCTCCCAAGAGACCCAGTACTTC; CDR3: CASSETGVSQETQYF
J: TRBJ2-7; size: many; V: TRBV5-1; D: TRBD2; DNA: TGCGCCAGCAGCTTGGGGCTACCTAGCGGGAGTGACGAGCAGTACTTC; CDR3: CASSLGLPSGSDEQYF
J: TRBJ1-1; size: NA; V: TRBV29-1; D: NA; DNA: TGCAGCGCCGACACCACTGAAGCTTTCTTT; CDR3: CSADTTEAFF
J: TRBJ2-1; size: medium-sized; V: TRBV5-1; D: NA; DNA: TGCGCCAGCAGCTTGGAGGTCCCCGGTAATGAGCAGTTCTTC; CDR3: CASSLEVPGNEQFF
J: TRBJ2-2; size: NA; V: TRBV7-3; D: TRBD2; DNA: TGTGCCAGCAGCGCGGGGGGGACCGGGGAGCTGTTTTTT; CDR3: CASSAGGTGELFF
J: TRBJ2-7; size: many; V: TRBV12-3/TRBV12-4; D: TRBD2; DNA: TGTGCCAGCAGTCCGTGGGATGGGAGGGCCCACGAGCAGTACTTC; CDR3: CASSPWDGRAHEQYF
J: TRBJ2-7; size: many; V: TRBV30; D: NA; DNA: TGTGCCTGGAGTCGCCCGGGACGTATGACCTACGAGCAGTACTTC; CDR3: CAWSRPGRMTYEQYF
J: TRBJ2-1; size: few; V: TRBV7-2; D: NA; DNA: TGTGCCAGCAGCTTTAGGGGAGGACTGGGCAATGAGCAGTTCTTC; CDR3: CASSFRGGLGNEQFF
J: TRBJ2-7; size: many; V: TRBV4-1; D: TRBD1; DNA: TGCGCCAGCAGCCAAGGGGTTAGGGGGCGATCCGAGCAGTACTTC; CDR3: CASSQGVRGRSEQYF
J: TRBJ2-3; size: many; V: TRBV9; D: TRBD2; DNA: TGTGCCAGCAGCGTAAGCGCGGGAGGAACAGATACGCAGTATTTT; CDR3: CASSVSAGGTDTQYF
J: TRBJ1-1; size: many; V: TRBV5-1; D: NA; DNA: TGCGCCAGCAGCTTGGAGCAGGGGTTTAACACTGAAGCTTTCTTT; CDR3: CASSLEQGFNTEAFF
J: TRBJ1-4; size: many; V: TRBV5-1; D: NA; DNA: TGCGCCAGCAGCTCTTCGGTAGGGGAAATGAAAAAACTGTTTTTT; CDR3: CASSSSVGEMKKLFF
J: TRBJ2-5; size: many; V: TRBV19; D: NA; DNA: TGTGCCAGTAGGGTAGCGAACCAAGAGACCCAGTACTTC; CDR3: CASRVANQETQYF
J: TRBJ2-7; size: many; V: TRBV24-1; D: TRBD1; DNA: TGTGCCACCAGTGACCCGGGACAGGGTAACTACGAGCAGTACTTC; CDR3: CATSDPGQGNYEQYF
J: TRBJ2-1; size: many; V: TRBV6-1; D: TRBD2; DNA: TGTGCCAGCAGTAGTAGTAGCGGGAGTCTATACAATGAGCAGTTCTTC; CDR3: CASSSSSGSLYNEQFF
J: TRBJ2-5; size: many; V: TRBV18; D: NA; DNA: TGTGCCAGCTCACCACTTTTGGGTCCAGAGACCCAGTACTTC; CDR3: CASSPLLGPETQYF
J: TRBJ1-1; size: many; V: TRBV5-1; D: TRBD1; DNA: TGCGCCAGCACAGGTCCGGGGACAGGCACTGAAGCTTTCTTT; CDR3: CASTGPGTGTEAFF
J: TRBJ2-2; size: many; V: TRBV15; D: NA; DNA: TGTGCCACCAGCACCCGTTCCGGGGAGCTGTTTTTT; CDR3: CATSTRSGELFF
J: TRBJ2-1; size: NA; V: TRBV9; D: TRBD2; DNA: TGTGCCAGCAGCGTAGGATCTAGCGGGGTCGACAATGAGCAGTTCTTC; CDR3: CASSVGSSGVDNEQFF